The 27 T cell receptor beta chains listed next were all sequenced from one sample in a study of vaccination and CD4 T cells after COVID-19. Noted treatment: roughly 10-day PBMC culture with coronavirus spike peptide pools or control peptides (ViraFEST assay). With the Oncomine TCR Beta short-read assay, DNA from cultured CD4+ T cells was sequenced. TCRdb re-called the PCR reads through MiXCR, storing one row per CDR3 protein. This sample yields roughly 20,000 distinct CDR3 sequences, of which roughly 64% are seen a single time; roughly 7.4% belongs to the top ten. No antigens are known for them. Source material: CD4+ T cells from blood, cultured in vitro. Receptors originate from a human donor who had recovered from COVID-19.

The rearrangement joins TRBV5-8 to TRBJ1-1, with TRBD1 matching 7 bases. Trimming cost V 2 bases and J 1 base; bases outside gene matches: 2. From germline, CDR1 is SGHTS and CDR2 YDEGEE. CDR3 length equals 14 residues. As DNA, the CDR3 is TGTGCCAGCAGCTTTGACAGGGCGAACACTGAAGCTTTCTTT. Its protein product is CASSFDRANTEAFF.

The V gene is TRBV6-5, the J gene TRBJ1-5; D is unresolved. V gave up 4 bases and J gave up 0 bases, with 7 bases separating them. There are 14 residues in the CDR3. Germline V gives CDR1 MNHEY, CDR2 SVGAGI. In DNA, the CDR3 is TGTGCCAGCAGTTCTGAGCATAGCAATCAGCCCCAGCATTTT. Its translation: CASSSEHSNQPQHF.

In this sample, this clonotype turned up a few times. The CDR3 bases are TGTGCCAGCAGCTTAGACGGGAGCAGGGACACTGAAGCTTTCTTT. It encodes CASSLDGSRDTEAFF. The chain couples TRBV11-3 to TRBJ1-1; TRBD1 is a possible D gene (5 bases). V was clipped by 0 bases and J by 3 bases, with 11 bases between them. The CDR3 runs 15 residues. CDR1 is SGHNT, CDR2 YENEEA, per germline.

This clonotype has just a few counts. The CDR3 DNA reads as TGTGCCAGCAGTTACTCGAGCGGGGCCGGCAAAAACATTCAGTACTTC. This gives the protein CASSYSSGAGKNIQYF. The chain uses TRBV6-5 and TRBJ2-4; 7 positions match TRBD2. There are 16 residues in the CDR3. Germline CDR1 and CDR2: MNHEY and SVGAGI. Trimming cost V 0 bases and J 3 bases; bases outside gene matches: 5.

The gene calls are TRBV20-1 and TRBJ1-5; D may be TRBD1 (6 bases). Trimming stripped 7 bases from V and 4 bases from J, with 17 bases between. The CDR3 length is 14 residues. Germline CDR1 and CDR2: DFQATT and SNEGSKA (reference sequence). CDR3 sequence (DNA): TGCAGTGGGAGAACGGGACAAAAAAATCAGCCCCAGCATTTT. Translating it yields CSGRTGQKNQPQHF.

In its sample, this clonotype was seen a few times. This chain links TRBV15 with TRBJ2-1, with 7 bases that match TRBD1. Trimming cost V 4 bases and J 2 bases; bases outside gene matches: 2. Per germline, CDR1 LNHNV and CDR2 YYDKDF (reference sequence). The CDR3 length is 14 residues. The CDR3 region has the DNA TGTGCCACCAGCACCGGGACAGCCTACAATGAGCAGTTCTTC. It codes for CATSTGTAYNEQFF.

This clonotype was counted only a few times. This rearrangement joins TRBV20-1 to TRBJ2-3; D gene unclear. V lost 7 bases, J lost 1 base, and 15 bases lay in between. The CDR3 totals 14 residues. CDR1 and CDR2 (germline): DFQATT, SNEGSKA (reference sequence). CDR3 protein: CSGTLDGRTDTQYF. CDR3 DNA: TGCAGTGGGACCTTGGACGGACGCACAGATACGCAGTATTTT.

The chain couples TRBV15 to TRBJ2-7; 11 bases match TRBD2. Germline V lookup: CDR1 LNHNV, CDR2 YYDKDF (reference sequence). The CDR3 is 17 amino acids. V was pared by 1 base and J by 1 base, with 6 bases of the junction left unmatched. The CDR3 bases are TGTGCCACCAGCAGAGGTCTAGCGGGAGGCCTATCCTACGAGCAGTACTTC. Translating it yields CATSRGLAGGLSYEQYF.

The chain carries TRBV2 and TRBJ1-1, with D uncertain. The CDR3 is 14 amino acids. The V gene lost 6 bases and the J gene lost 0 bases, with 11 bases spanning the gap. Germline CDR1 and CDR2: SNHLY and FYNNEI. The CDR3 DNA is TGTGCCAGCAGCTTGTCGGACCTGAACACTGAAGCTTTCTTT. Protein product: CASSLSDLNTEAFF.

The J gene is TRBJ2-7, the V gene TRBV7-2; D is possibly TRBD2 (7 bases). Trimming pared 3 bases from V and 2 bases from J, leaving 11 bases between. The germline CDR1 and CDR2 sequences are SGHTA and FQGNSA. This CDR3 is built from 14 residues. The CDR3 coding sequence is TGTGCCAGCAGCTTTATGGGGGGGCCCTACGAGCAGTACTTC. Amino acids: CASSFMGGPYEQYF. The full variable domain, rest sourced from reference TRBV7-2 and TRBJ2-7, is GAGVSQSPSNKVTEKGKDVELRCDPISGHTALYWYRQSLGQGLEFLIYFQGNSAPDKSGLPSDRFSAERTGGSVSTLTIQRTQQEDSAVYLCASSFMGGPYEQYFGPGTRLTVT.

CDR3 nucleotides: TGTGCCAGCAGTTACGGCGGCAAGGGCACTGAAGCTTTCTTT. Its translation: CASSYGGKGTEAFF. The chain combines TRBV6-5 with TRBJ1-1; D is unclear. CDR1 and CDR2 (germline): MNHEY, SVGAGI. CDR3 length: 14 residues. The ends were cut back, 2 bases at V and 4 bases at J, with 11 bases in the middle.

This chain uses TRBV30 with TRBJ1-1; D may be TRBD1 (5 bases). The CDR3 extends over 15 amino acids. V lost 4 bases and J 2 bases, leaving 17 bases between the germline ends. Germline CDR1 is GTSNPN and CDR2 is SVGIG (reference sequence). CDR3: CAWNNPGGSNTEAFF. In nucleotides, the CDR3 is TGTGCCTGGAACAACCCGGGGGGGAGTAACACTGAAGCTTTCTTT.

The CDR3 sequence: CASSISRRGGNQPQHF. CDR3 nucleotide sequence: TGTGCCAGTAGTATAAGTCGGAGGGGAGGCAATCAGCCCCAGCATTTT. V gene TRBV19 combines with J gene TRBJ1-5; D might be TRBD1 (5 bases). The CDR3 is made up of 16 amino acids. The V end was cut by 2 bases, the J end by 2 bases, with 13 bases between. Germline values: CDR1 LNHDA, CDR2 SQIVND (reference sequence).

V and J are TRBV10-3 and TRBJ2-7; D is perhaps TRBD2 (6 bases). V was pared by 7 bases and J by 4 bases, with 14 bases between. Germline CDR1 ENHRY, CDR2 SYGVKD. CDR3 length equals 13 residues. The CDR3 region is CAINAGRSYEQYF. The CDR3, as DNA: TGTGCCATCAATGCGGGACGGTCTTACGAGCAGTACTTC.

This clonotype was counted a few times. The chain combines TRBV19 with TRBJ1-3, with D possibly matching TRBD1 (6 bases). In germline, CDR1 is LNHDA, CDR2 SQIVND (reference sequence). V was trimmed by 4 bases and J by 4 bases, leaving 11 bases between them. This CDR3 is 14 amino acids long. The CDR3 DNA reads TGTGCCAGTAGTACCTCTGGGACAGGAAACACCATATATTTT. This gives the protein CASSTSGTGNTIYF.

V gene TRBV7-2 combines with J gene TRBJ2-1; weak D call: TRBD2 (6 bases). Trimming cost V 5 bases and J 10 bases, with 12 bases left between them. The germline CDR1 and CDR2 sequences are SGHTA and FQGNSA. The CDR3 has 12 residues. This CDR3 is CASSHGLPEQFF. CDR3 coding DNA: TGTGCCAGCAGCCATGGACTACCAGAGCAGTTCTTC.

The chain employs TRBV12-3 or TRBV12-4 and TRBJ1-2; the match to TRBD1 covers 9 bases. V lost 2 bases to trimming and J lost 8 bases; unmatched junction nucleotides: 6. CDR3 length equals 14 residues. The CDR3 sequence: CASSLSGTGIGYTF. The CDR3 nucleotides read TGTGCCAGCAGTTTATCCGGGACAGGGATCGGCTACACCTTC.

DNA of the CDR3: TGTGCCAGCAGCTTAATCGGGGAGCTGTTTTTT. It specifies CASSLIGELFF. The chain couples TRBV11-2 to TRBJ2-2; D gene uncertain. Germline CDR1 and CDR2: SGHAT and FQNNGV. V lost 2 bases, J lost 7 bases, and 2 bases lay in between. The CDR3 spans 11 residues.

The chain couples TRBV24-1 to TRBJ2-5, with 9 bases matching TRBD1. CDR3 length: 14 amino acids. Germline lookup yields CDR1 KGHDR and CDR2 SFDVKD. Germline trimming cut 5 bases from V and 5 bases from J; bases unmatched to any gene: 5. CDR3 coding DNA: TGTGCCACCAGTGCCGCCGACAGGGGGGAGACCCAGTACTTC. Translated, it gives CATSAADRGETQYF.

The genes are TRBV7-3 and TRBJ2-1; D may be TRBD1 (5 bases). The CDR3 runs to 16 residues. Trimming stripped 0 bases from V and 2 bases from J, with 11 bases between. CDR1 SGHTA and CDR2 FQGTGA come from the germline V gene. The CDR3 nucleotides are TGTGCCAGCAGCTTAACCAAAGACAGTGCCTACAATGAGCAGTTCTTC. Translated: CASSLTKDSAYNEQFF.

The chain's CDR3 is CASSGFSGNTIYF. The CDR3 DNA reads TGTGCCAGCAGTGGGTTCTCTGGAAACACCATATATTTT. The rearrangement joins TRBV12-3 or TRBV12-4 to TRBJ1-3; D gene uncertain. Between the trimmed V and J ends, which lost 5 bases and 0 bases, there was a span of 5 bases. The CDR3 is 13 amino acids.

About this clonotype: The junction differs from germline at one of its ends, possibly a read error. V usage is TRBV6-1 and J usage is TRBJ1-2, with 7 bases identical to TRBD1. Germline values: CDR1 MNHNS, CDR2 SASEGT. There are 15 residues in the CDR3. The CDR3 sequence is CASSRIGTADYGYIF. The DNA for the CDR3 is TGTGCCAGCAGTCGAATCGGGACAGCCGACTATGGCTACATCTTC.

V gene TRBV28 combines with J gene TRBJ1-6; no clear D. Looked up from germline, CDR1 is MDHEN and CDR2 is SYDVKM. The CDR3 is made up of 16 amino acids. The V end was cut by 4 bases, the J end by 10 bases, with 20 bases between. CDR3 sequence reads: CASSSLRRHLLSPLHF. CDR3 DNA: TGTGCCAGCAGTTCACTGCGCCGCCATCTTCTCTCACCCCTCCACTTT.

The chain is built from TRBV11-3 and TRBJ1-3, with TRBD1 matching over 8 bases. Per the germline V gene, CDR1 is SGHNT and CDR2 is YENEEA. With V trimmed by 6 bases and J by 2 bases, 9 bases remained unmatched. The CDR3 spans 16 residues. In DNA, the CDR3 is TGTGCCAGCAGTTTATCGACAGGGGACCCTGGAAACACCATATATTTT. Its translation: CASSLSTGDPGNTIYF.

This chain connects TRBV28 to TRBJ1-1; possible D gene TRBD1, 6 bases. The V and J ends lost 3 bases and 4 bases respectively, with 12 bases between them. The CDR3 contains 14 residues. Germline V gene data show CDR1 as MDHEN and CDR2 as SYDVKM. In DNA form, the CDR3 reads TGTGCCAGCAGTTTCACAGGGTTTAGCACTGAAGCTTTCTTT. Protein: CASSFTGFSTEAFF.

Here the CDR3 DNA reads TGTGCCAGCAGTGCCCCTTGGGGGGATACGCAGTATTTT. Protein product: CASSAPWGDTQYF. This chain connects TRBV27 to TRBJ2-3, with D perhaps given as TRBD1 or TRBD2 (5 bases each). Germline V lookup: CDR1 MNHEY, CDR2 SMNVEV (reference sequence). The CDR3 totals 13 residues. V lost 5 bases and J lost 6, with 12 bases in between.

The chain carries TRBV12-3 or TRBV12-4 and TRBJ2-5; 7 nucleotides line up with TRBD2. V shed 5 bases, J shed 5 bases, and the junction held 11 bases outside the gene matches. The CDR3 length is 15 residues. The CDR3 region is CASSPRTGGLETQYF. CDR3 sequence (DNA): TGTGCCAGCAGTCCTCGGACGGGGGGATTGGAGACCCAGTACTTC.